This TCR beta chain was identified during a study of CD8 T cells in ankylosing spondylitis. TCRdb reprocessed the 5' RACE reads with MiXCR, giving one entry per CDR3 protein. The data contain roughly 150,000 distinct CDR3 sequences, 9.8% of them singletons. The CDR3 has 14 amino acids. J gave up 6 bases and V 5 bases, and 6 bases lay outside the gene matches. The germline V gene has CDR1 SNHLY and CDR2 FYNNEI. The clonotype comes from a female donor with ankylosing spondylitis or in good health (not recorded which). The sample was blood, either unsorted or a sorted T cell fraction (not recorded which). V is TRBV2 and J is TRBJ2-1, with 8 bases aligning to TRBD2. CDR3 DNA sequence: TGTGCCAGCAGTAATAGCGGGATAGGCAATGAGCAGTTCTTC. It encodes CASSNSGIGNEQFF.